This entry lists 17 T cell receptor beta chains sequenced from one sample in a study of monozygotic twins with inflammatory bowel disease. Reprocessing the 5' RACE reads, TCRdb reports a single entry for every CDR3 protein and omits DNA. This sample contains 310,000 or so distinct CDR3 sequences. The sequenced material came from blood. Source of these receptors: a human donor with ulcerative colitis or Crohn's disease, or a healthy co-twin of an affected twin (not recorded which).

CDR3 residues: CSAGGPSTDTQYF. The rearrangement links TRBV20-1 to TRBJ2-3; the TRBD2 assignment by TCRdb is unverifiable without DNA. This CDR3 region has 13 residues. The germline gives CDR1 DFQATT, CDR2 SNEGSKA (reference sequence).

This chain uses TRBV6-2 or TRBV6-3 with TRBJ2-1. Germline V gene data show CDR1 as MNHEY and CDR2 as SVGEGT. This CDR3 has 12 residues. CDR3 sequence reads: CASSYSTAEQFF.

The chain employs TRBV5-6 and TRBJ2-2; TCRdb indicates TRBD1, and absent DNA this call remains unverified. This CDR3 is built from 17 residues. Germline V CDR1 and CDR2: SGHDT, YYEEEE. The CDR3: CASSPQTGTRNTGELFF. Supplemented by reference TRBV5-6 and TRBJ2-2, the full variable domain reads DAGVTQSPTHLIKTRGQQVTLRCSPKSGHDTVSWYQQALGQGPQFIFQYYEEEERQRGNFPDRFSGHQFPNYSSELNVNALLLGDSALYLCASSPQTGTRNTGELFFGEGSRLTVL.

This rearrangement joins TRBV4-2 to TRBJ2-2; TCRdb selects TRBD1, and the lack of DNA leaves this call unchecked. Germline CDR1 reads LGHNA; CDR2 reads YNFKEQ. The CDR3 has 14 residues. This CDR3 reads CASSQIGASGELFF.

This chain connects TRBV15 to TRBJ2-7. CDR1 is LNHNV and CDR2 is YYDKDF in the germline V gene (reference sequence). The CDR3 totals 13 residues. The CDR3 loop reads CATSRGGSYEQYF.

The chain recombines TRBV4-2 with TRBJ2-2; TCRdb picks TRBD2, but there is no DNA to check that call. This CDR3 region has 16 residues. Per the germline V gene, CDR1 is LGHNA and CDR2 is YNFKEQ. CDR3: CASSQDGGRNTGELFF.

V is TRBV20-1 and J is TRBJ2-4; absent DNA, TCRdb's TRBD1 call cannot be checked. Germline assignment: CDR1 DFQATT and CDR2 SNEGSKA (reference sequence). CDR3 length: 13 residues. The CDR3 spells CSAGDHAKNIQYF.

The V call is TRBV19, the J call TRBJ2-1; TCRdb proposes TRBD1, but this gene call is untestable without DNA. Germline CDR1 and CDR2: LNHDA and SQIVND (reference sequence). The CDR3 consists of 13 residues. CDR3: CASSIAEGPEQFF. The full variable domain, its missing parts supplied by reference TRBV19 and TRBJ2-1, is DGGITQSPKYLFRKEGQNVTLSCEQNLNHDAMYWYRQDPGQGLRLIYYSQIVNDFQKGDIAEGYSVSREKKESFPLTVTSAQKNPTAFYLCASSIAEGPEQFFGPGTRLTVL.

The V call is TRBV21-1, the J call TRBJ1-5; the TRBD1 assignment by TCRdb is unverifiable without DNA. TRBV21-1 is given as a pseudogene. The CDR3 loop spans 16 amino acids. The CDR3 is CASSKAGTKLNQPQHF.

The rearrangement uses TRBV6-1 and TRBJ1-5; the D call from TCRdb, TRBD1, cannot be confirmed without DNA. From germline, CDR1 is MNHNS and CDR2 SASEGT. The CDR3 covers 15 residues. The CDR3 loop reads CASTGGQGADQPQHF.

This chain connects TRBV4-1 to TRBJ2-2. Germline assignment: CDR1 MGHRA and CDR2 YSYEKL. CDR3 size: 14 residues. This CDR3 is CASSLQTRTGELFF.

The V call is TRBV5-1, the J call TRBJ2-1; TCRdb's assignment of TRBD2 cannot be checked, as there is no DNA. The germline CDR1 and CDR2 sequences are SGHRS and YFSETQ. The CDR3 covers 16 residues. CDR3 in amino acids: CASSLVAGGRVNEQFF. The full variable domain, with the rest looked up from reference TRBV5-1 and TRBJ2-1, is KAGVTQTPRYLIKTRGQQVTLSCSPISGHRSVSWYQQTPGQGLQFLFEYFSETQRNKGNFPGRFSGRQFSNSRSEMNVSTLELGDSALYLCASSLVAGGRVNEQFFGPGTRLTVL.

Here the CDR3 reads CSASYRGGVYGYTF. This chain uses TRBV20-1 with TRBJ1-2; with no DNA, the TCRdb D assignment of TRBD1 cannot be verified. CDR1 and CDR2 from the germline V gene are DFQATT and SNEGSKA (reference sequence). The CDR3 is 14 residues long.

The chain employs TRBV19 and TRBJ2-1. The CDR3 is 15 residues long. CDR1 LNHDA and CDR2 SQIVND come from the germline V gene (reference sequence). CDR3 residues: CAGSFDASPYNEQFF.

The chain joins TRBV7-2 to TRBJ2-7. CDR3 length equals 12 residues. CDR1 is SGHTA, CDR2 FQGNSA, per germline. Here the CDR3 reads CASSLGLSEQYF.

The V gene is TRBV4-2, the J gene TRBJ1-5; TCRdb lists TRBD1, though no DNA is available to test this call. Germline values: CDR1 LGHNA, CDR2 YNFKEQ. The CDR3 contains 15 residues. The CDR3 is CASSQEGQGGQPQHF.

V is TRBV19 and J is TRBJ2-1; checking the TCRdb D call of TRBD2 is not possible without DNA. The CDR3 spans 15 residues. Germline V lookup: CDR1 LNHDA, CDR2 SQIVND (reference sequence). The CDR3 is CASSPRLAGHNEQFF.